This T cell receptor (beta chain) was captured by sequencing in a study of blood T cell repertoires in COVID-19. Measured with immunoSEQ multiplex PCR; TCRdb has only the in-frame clones, and not every one. The sample lists more than 350,000 clones, roughly 86% occurring once. The CDR3 contains 14 residues. The V and J ends lost 2 bases and 3 bases respectively, with 8 bases between them. Looked up from germline, CDR1 is ENHRY and CDR2 is SYGVKD. The sample comprised peripheral blood. The chain joins TRBV10-3 to TRBJ1-5, with D perhaps TRBD1 (5 bases). The TCR sequence derives from a woman aged 25 to 39 with COVID-19, enrolled during active disease. The CDR3 region is CAISETGLNQPQHF. Here the CDR3 DNA reads TGTGCCATCAGTGAGACAGGCCTCAATCAGCCCCAGCATTTT.